The rows below give T cell receptor beta chains drawn from one sample of a study of cytomegalovirus exposure and HLA in healthy donors. Only in-frame clones appear in the TCRdb table, and some are missing; sequencing was by immunoSEQ multiplex PCR. The profile shows some 130,000 clones, about two thirds of them singletons. Sequencing input: PBMCs. The origin of the receptors is a woman between 35 and 50 years old in good health and CMV-seronegative. CDR3s include the opening cysteine and the closing phenylalanine or tryptophan. The D gene is left open where the match is weak. Size is stated for part of the rows, as once, few or many counts, or as a class when the clone is expanded.

TRBJ2-3,-,TRBV5-1,14,-,CASSLDKNTDTQYF,TGCGCCAGCAGCTTAGACAAGAACACAGATACGCAGTATTTT
TRBJ1-1,-,TRBV13,13,few,CASSEPGNTEAFF,TGTGCCAGCAGCGAGCCAGGGAACACTGAAGCTTTCTTT
TRBJ2-7,TRBD1,TRBV27,13,-,CASRTGSSYEQYF,TGTGCCAGCAGGACAGGGTCGAGCTACGAGCAGTACTTC
TRBJ2-3,-,TRBV7-7,13,-,CASSLGGTDTQYF,TGTGCCAGCAGCTTAGGAGGGACAGATACGCAGTATTTT
TRBJ1-3,-,TRBV5-1,15,once,CASSSGGASGNTIYF,TGCGCCAGCAGCTCGGGAGGGGCCTCGGGAAACACCATATATTTT
TRBJ1-1,-,TRBV6-5,15,-,CASSYSAGLNTEAFF,TGTGCCAGCAGTTACTCCGCAGGGCTGAACACTGAAGCTTTCTTT
TRBJ1-1,-,TRBV4-2,11,-,CASSQDGGAFF,TGTGCCAGCAGCCAAGATGGAGGAGCTTTCTTT
TRBJ1-5,TRBD1,TRBV6-5,15,few,CASSGGTGPNQPQHF,TGTGCCAGCAGTGGGGGGACAGGTCCCAATCAGCCCCAGCATTTT
TRBJ1-5,TRBD1,TRBV7-9,19,-,CASSLGQGSRKDSNQPQHF,TGTGCCAGCAGCTTAGGACAGGGTTCTCGCAAAGATAGCAATCAGCCCCAGCATTTT
TRBJ2-1,-,TRBV19,12,once,CASTFQGNEQFF,TGTGCCAGCACCTTTCAGGGCAATGAGCAGTTCTTC
TRBJ1-5,-,TRBV5-1,15,-,CASSLGEASNQPQHF,TGCGCCAGCAGCTTAGGTGAGGCGAGCAATCAGCCCCAGCATTTT
TRBJ1-1,TRBD1,TRBV5-6,15,-,CASSLGTGTNTEAFF,TGTGCCAGCAGCTTGGGGACAGGGACGAACACTGAAGCTTTCTTT
TRBJ1-1,TRBD1,TRBV7-2,15,-,CASSSDRTGETRAFF,TGTGCCAGCAGCTCAGACCGGACAGGGGAGACTCGAGCTTTCTTT
TRBJ2-1,TRBD1,TRBV28,15,-,CASNVIVGQRNEQFF,TGTGCCAGCAACGTCATAGTGGGACAGCGAAATGAGCAGTTCTTC
TRBJ1-4,TRBD1,TRBV6-5,15,-,CASSTRTGGVEKLFF,TGTGCCAGCAGTACCCGGACAGGGGGGGTTGAAAAACTGTTTTTT
TRBJ1-2,TRBD1,TRBV10-3,14,-,CAISGDRGLNGYTF,TGTGCCATCAGTGGGGACAGGGGGCTAAATGGCTACACCTTC
TRBJ1-2,-,TRBV29-1,12,-,CSVGAPPYGYTF,TGCAGCGTTGGGGCCCCCCCCTATGGCTACACCTTC
TRBJ1-2,-,TRBV6-6,13,-,CASIPAEGIGYTF,TGTGCCAGCATTCCCGCGGAGGGCATTGGCTACACCTTC
TRBJ2-2,TRBD2,TRBV5-1,18,-,CASSSTTSLAGVSGELFF,TGCGCCAGCAGCTCTACTACCTCCCTAGCGGGGGTGAGCGGGGAGCTGTTTTTT
TRBJ1-2,TRBD1,TRBV19,12,few,CASRGQYYGYTF,TGTGCCAGTAGGGGACAGTACTATGGCTACACCTTC
TRBJ2-7,-,TRBV7-8,13,-,CASSLARLNEQYF,TGTGCCAGCAGCTTAGCGCGTTTGAACGAGCAGTACTTC
TRBJ1-2,-,TRBV27,13,-,CASSLSPGYGYTF,TGTGCCAGCAGTTTGAGTCCAGGCTATGGCTACACCTTC
TRBJ1-6,-,TRBV5-6,16,-,CASSLAGTSRGSPLHF,TGTGCCAGCAGCTTGGCGGGAACGAGCCGGGGTTCACCCCTCCACTTT
TRBJ1-2,-,TRBV6-1,11,-,CASSADPGLTF,TGTGCCAGCAGTGCTGATCCGGGACTTACCTTC
TRBJ1-1,-,TRBV5-1,14,-,CASSFRDTNTEAFF,TGCGCCAGCAGCTTCAGAGACACGAACACTGAAGCTTTCTTT
TRBJ2-5,TRBD1,TRBV13,16,-,CASRSSRQGATETQYF,TGTGCCAGCAGATCATCCCGACAGGGGGCGACAGAGACCCAGTACTTC
TRBJ2-2,TRBD1,TRBV7-2,14,-,CASSLGQGAGELFF,TGTGCCAGCAGCCTGGGACAGGGTGCCGGGGAGCTGTTTTTT
TRBJ1-3,-,TRBV18,15,once,CASSPSGGARNTIYF,TGTGCCAGCTCACCCTCCGGAGGCGCGAGAAACACCATATATTTT
TRBJ2-3,-,TRBV4-2,13,-,CASSQERSDTQYF,TGTGCCAGCAGCCAAGAGCGGAGTGATACGCAGTATTTT
TRBJ1-1,-,TRBV9,14,few,CASSVAEGGTEAFF,TGTGCCAGCAGCGTAGCGGAGGGGGGGACTGAAGCTTTCTTT
TRBJ1-1,TRBD1,TRBV5-1,18,-,CASSLDRGRYPRNTEAFF,TGCGCCAGCAGCTTGGATAGGGGGCGCTACCCAAGGAACACTGAAGCTTTCTTT
TRBJ1-3,TRBD1,TRBV5-1,15,-,CASSLTTGTGNTIYF,TGCGCCAGCAGCTTGACGACAGGGACTGGAAACACCATATATTTT
TRBJ2-5,-,TRBV7-3,14,-,CASSLLGSRETQYF,TGTGCCAGCAGTCTCTTAGGGAGTCGAGAGACCCAGTACTTC
TRBJ2-2,-,TRBV29-1,13,-,CSVADRSSGELFF,TGCAGCGTCGCCGATAGGAGTTCCGGGGAGCTGTTTTTT
TRBJ2-1,-,TRBV7-6,13,-,CASSFRQYNEQFF,TGTGCCAGCAGCTTTAGACAGTACAATGAGCAGTTCTTC
TRBJ2-7,-,TRBV18,12,few,CASSPGGYEQYF,TGTGCCAGCTCACCGGGGGGATACGAGCAGTACTTC
TRBJ1-1,-,TRBV7-2,14,-,CASSSRGRYTEAFF,TGTGCCAGCAGCTCCCGTGGGAGGTACACTGAAGCTTTCTTT
TRBJ2-1,TRBD2,TRBV29-1,16,few,CSVEVYLLAGANEQFF,TGCAGCGTTGAAGTTTACCTACTAGCGGGGGCCAATGAGCAGTTCTTC
TRBJ1-3,-,TRBV18,16,few,CASSPGSGPRGNTIYF,TGTGCCAGCTCACCAGGCTCGGGTCCGAGAGGAAACACCATATATTTT
TRBJ1-4,TRBD1,TRBV4-2,15,-,CASSQDLGGAVKLFF,TGTGCCAGCAGCCAAGATCTAGGGGGCGCGGTAAAACTGTTTTTT
TRBJ1-3,-,TRBV5-4,14,-,CASSVAGLPNTIYF,TGTGCCAGCAGCGTGGCAGGTTTGCCGAACACCATATATTTT
TRBJ1-1,-,TRBV18,13,-,CASSLTGSTEAFF,TGTGCCAGCTCACTCACAGGATCCACTGAAGCTTTCTTT
TRBJ2-3,TRBD1,TRBV11-2,15,few,CASSLGTGNTDTQYF,TGTGCCAGCAGCCTCGGGACAGGTAACACAGATACGCAGTATTTT